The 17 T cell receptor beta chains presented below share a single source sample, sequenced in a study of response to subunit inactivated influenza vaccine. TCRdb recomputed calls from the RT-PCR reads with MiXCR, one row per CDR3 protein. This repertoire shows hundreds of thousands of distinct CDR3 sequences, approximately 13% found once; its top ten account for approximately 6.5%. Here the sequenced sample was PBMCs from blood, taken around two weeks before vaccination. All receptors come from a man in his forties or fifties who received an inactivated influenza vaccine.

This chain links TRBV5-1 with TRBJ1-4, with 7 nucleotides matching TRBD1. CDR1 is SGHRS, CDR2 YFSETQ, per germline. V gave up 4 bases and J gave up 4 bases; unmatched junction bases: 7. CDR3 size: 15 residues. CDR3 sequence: CASSRRQGSNEKLFF. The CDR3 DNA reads TGCGCCAGCAGCCGGCGACAGGGCAGTAATGAAAAACTGTTTTTT.

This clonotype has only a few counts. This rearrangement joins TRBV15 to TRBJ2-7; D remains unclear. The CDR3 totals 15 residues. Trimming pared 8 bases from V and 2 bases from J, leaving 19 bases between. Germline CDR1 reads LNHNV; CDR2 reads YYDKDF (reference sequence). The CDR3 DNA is TGTGCCACCTCATCGCCCGACATGGCAGCCTACGAGCAGTACTTC. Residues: CATSSPDMAAYEQYF.

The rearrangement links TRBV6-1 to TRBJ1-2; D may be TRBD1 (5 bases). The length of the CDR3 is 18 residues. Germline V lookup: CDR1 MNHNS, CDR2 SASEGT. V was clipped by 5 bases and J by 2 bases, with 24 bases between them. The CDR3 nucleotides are TGTGCCAGCAGTACAAGGGACGCCAGCGTCGGGGTCAACTATGGCTACACCTTC. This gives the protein CASSTRDASVGVNYGYTF.

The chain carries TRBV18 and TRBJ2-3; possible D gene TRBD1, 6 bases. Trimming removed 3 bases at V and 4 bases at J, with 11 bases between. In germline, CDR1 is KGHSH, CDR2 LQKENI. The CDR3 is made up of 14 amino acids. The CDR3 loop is CASSPIGQSDTQYF. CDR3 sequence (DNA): TGTGCCAGCTCACCTATAGGACAGTCAGATACGCAGTATTTT.

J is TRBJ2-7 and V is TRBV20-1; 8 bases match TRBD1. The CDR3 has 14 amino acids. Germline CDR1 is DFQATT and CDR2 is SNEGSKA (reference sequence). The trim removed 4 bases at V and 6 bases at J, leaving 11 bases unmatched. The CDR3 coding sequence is TGCAGTGCTAAGTCAGGGGGCGCTTCGGCCGAGCAGTACTTC. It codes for CSAKSGGASAEQYF.

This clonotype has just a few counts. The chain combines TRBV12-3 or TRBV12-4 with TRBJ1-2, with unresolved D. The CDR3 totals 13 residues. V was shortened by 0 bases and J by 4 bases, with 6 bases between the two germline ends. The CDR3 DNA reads TGTGCCAGCAGTTTAGCGTGGAGCTATGGCTACACCTTC. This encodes CASSLAWSYGYTF.

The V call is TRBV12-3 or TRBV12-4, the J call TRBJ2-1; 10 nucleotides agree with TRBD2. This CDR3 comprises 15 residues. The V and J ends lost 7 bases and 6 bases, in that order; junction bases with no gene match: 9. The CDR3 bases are TGTGCCAGCACCCCAAGCGGGGGGGCCGGCAATGAGCAGTTCTTC. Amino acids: CASTPSGGAGNEQFF.

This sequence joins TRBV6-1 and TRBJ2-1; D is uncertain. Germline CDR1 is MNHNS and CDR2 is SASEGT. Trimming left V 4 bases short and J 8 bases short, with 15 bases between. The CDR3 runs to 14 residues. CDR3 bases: TGTGCCAGCAGTGGGGTTAACACGGGTCATGAGCAGTTCTTC. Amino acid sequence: CASSGVNTGHEQFF.

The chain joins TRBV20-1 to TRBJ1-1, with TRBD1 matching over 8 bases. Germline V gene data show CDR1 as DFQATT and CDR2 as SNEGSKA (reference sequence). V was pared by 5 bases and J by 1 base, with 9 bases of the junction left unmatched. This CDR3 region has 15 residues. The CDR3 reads CSASDRAYGNTEAFF. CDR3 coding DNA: TGCAGTGCTTCGGACAGGGCCTACGGGAACACTGAAGCTTTCTTT.

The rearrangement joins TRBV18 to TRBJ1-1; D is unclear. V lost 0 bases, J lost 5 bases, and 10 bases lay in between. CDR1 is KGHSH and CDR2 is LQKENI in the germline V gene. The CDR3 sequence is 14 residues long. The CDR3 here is CASSPPDKGTEAFF. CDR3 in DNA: TGTGCCAGCTCACCACCGGATAAGGGAACTGAAGCTTTCTTT.

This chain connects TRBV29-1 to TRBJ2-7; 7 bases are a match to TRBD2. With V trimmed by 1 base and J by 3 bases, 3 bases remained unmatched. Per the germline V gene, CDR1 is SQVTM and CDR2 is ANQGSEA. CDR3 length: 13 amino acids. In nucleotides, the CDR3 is TGCAGCGTTGAAGGTGGCGGGGGCTACGAGCAGTACTTC. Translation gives CSVEGGGGYEQYF.

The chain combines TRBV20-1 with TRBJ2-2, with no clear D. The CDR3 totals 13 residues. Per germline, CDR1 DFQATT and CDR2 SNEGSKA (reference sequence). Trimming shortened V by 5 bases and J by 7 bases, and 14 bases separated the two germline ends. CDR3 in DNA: TGCAGTGCTCCTAGACCCCCCCGCGGGGAGCTGTTTTTT. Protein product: CSAPRPPRGELFF.

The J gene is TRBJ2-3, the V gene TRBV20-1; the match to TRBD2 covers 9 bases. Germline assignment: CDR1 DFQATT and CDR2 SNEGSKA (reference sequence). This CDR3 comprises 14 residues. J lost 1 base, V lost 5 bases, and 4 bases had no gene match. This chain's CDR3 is CSARTSEGTDTQYF. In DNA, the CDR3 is TGCAGTGCTCGGACTAGCGAAGGCACAGATACGCAGTATTTT.

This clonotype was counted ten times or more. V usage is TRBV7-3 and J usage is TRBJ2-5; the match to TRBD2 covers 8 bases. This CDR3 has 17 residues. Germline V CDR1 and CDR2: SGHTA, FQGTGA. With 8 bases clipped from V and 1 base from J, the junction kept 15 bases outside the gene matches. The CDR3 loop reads CASHISSGRRGQETQYF. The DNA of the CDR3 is TGTGCCAGCCATATTTCTAGCGGGCGGCGGGGCCAAGAGACCCAGTACTTC.

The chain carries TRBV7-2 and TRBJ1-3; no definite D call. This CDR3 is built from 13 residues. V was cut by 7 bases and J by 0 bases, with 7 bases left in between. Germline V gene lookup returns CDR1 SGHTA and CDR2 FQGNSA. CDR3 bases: TGTGCCAGCACCCCCCGCTCTGGAAACACCATATATTTT. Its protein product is CASTPRSGNTIYF. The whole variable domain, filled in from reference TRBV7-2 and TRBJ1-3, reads GAGVSQSPSNKVTEKGKDVELRCDPISGHTALYWYRQSLGQGLEFLIYFQGNSAPDKSGLPSDRFSAERTGGSVSTLTIQRTQQEDSAVYLCASTPRSGNTIYFGEGSWLTVV.

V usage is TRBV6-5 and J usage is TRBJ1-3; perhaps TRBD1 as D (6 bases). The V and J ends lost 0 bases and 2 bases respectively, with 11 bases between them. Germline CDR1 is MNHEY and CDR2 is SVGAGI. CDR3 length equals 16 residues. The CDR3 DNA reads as TGTGCCAGCAGTTACTCGAAGGGGGGAACTGGAAACACCATATATTTT. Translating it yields CASSYSKGGTGNTIYF.

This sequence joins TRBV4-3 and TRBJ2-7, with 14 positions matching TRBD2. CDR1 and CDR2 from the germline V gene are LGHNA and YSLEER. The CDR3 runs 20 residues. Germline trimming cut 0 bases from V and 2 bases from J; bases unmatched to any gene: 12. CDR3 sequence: CASSQDFEGLAGARAYEQYF. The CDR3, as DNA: TGCGCCAGCAGCCAAGATTTCGAGGGACTAGCGGGAGCCAGGGCCTACGAGCAGTACTTC.